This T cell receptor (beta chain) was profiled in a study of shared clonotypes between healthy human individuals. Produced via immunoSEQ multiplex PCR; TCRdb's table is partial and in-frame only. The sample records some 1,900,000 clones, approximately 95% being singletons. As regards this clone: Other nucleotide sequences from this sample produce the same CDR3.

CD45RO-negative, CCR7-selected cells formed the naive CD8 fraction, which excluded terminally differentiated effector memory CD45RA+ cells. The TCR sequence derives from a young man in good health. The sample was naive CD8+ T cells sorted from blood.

The CDR3 is CSVETGAYEQYF. The CDR3 DNA reads TGCAGCGTTGAAACCGGAGCCTACGAGCAGTACTTC. This sequence joins TRBV29-1 and TRBJ2-7; no clear D. V shed 2 bases and J shed 2 bases, with 7 bases lying between them. CDR1 and CDR2 (germline): SQVTM, ANQGSEA. The CDR3 is 12 amino acids.